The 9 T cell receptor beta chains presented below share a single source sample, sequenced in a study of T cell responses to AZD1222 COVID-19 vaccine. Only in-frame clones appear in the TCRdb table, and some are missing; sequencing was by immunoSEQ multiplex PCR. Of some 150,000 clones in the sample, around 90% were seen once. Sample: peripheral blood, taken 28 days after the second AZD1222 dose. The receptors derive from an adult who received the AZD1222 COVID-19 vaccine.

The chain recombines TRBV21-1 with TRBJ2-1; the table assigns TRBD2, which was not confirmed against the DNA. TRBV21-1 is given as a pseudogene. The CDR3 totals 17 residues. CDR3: CASSPRTSGRMYNEQFF. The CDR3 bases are TGTGCCAGCAGCCCTAGGACTAGCGGGAGAATGTACAATGAGCAGTTCTTC.

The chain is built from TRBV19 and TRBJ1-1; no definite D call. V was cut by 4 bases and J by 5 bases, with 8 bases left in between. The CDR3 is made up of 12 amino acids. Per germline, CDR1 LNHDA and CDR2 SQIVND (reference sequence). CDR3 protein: CASSKVGTEAFF. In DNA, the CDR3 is TGTGCCAGTAGTAAAGTCGGGACTGAAGCTTTCTTT.

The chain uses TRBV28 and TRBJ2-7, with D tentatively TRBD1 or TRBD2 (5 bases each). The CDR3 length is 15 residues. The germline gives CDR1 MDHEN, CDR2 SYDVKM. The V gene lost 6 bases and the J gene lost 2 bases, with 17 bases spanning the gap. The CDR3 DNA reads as TGTGCCAGCAGGTTCGGGACCCAGACTACCTACGAGCAGTACTTC. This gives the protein CASRFGTQTTYEQYF.

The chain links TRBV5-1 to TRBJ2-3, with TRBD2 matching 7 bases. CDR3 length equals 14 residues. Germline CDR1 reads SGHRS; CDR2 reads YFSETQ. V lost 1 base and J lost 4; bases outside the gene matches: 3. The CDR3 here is CASSLSGISDTQYF. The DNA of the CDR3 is TGCGCCAGCAGCTTGAGCGGGATCTCAGATACGCAGTATTTT.

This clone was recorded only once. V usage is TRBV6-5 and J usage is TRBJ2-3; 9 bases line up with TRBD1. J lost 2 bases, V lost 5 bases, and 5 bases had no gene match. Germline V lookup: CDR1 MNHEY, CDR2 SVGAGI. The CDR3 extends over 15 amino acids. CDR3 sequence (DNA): TGTGCCAGCAGTCATACAGGGGGCACCACAGATACGCAGTATTTT. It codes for CASSHTGGTTDTQYF.

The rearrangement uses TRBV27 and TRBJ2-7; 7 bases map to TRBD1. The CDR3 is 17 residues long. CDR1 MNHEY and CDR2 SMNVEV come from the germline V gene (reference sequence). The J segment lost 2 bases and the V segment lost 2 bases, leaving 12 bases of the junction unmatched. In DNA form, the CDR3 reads TGTGCCAGCAGTTTAACCCCACAGGGGACGGGGACCTACGAGCAGTACTTC. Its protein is CASSLTPQGTGTYEQYF.

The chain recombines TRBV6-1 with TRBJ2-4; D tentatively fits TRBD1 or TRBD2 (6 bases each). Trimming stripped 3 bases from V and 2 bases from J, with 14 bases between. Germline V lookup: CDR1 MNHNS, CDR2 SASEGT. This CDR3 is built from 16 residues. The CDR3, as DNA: TGTGCCAGCAGTGAGTGGAGAGGGGGGCCCAAAAACATTCAGTACTTC. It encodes CASSEWRGGPKNIQYF.

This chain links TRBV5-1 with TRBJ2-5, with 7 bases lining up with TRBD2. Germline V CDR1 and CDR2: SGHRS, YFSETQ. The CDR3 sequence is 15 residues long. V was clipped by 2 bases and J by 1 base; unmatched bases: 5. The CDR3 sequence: CASSFQRGVQETQYF. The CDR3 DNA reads TGCGCCAGCAGCTTCCAGCGGGGTGTCCAAGAGACCCAGTACTTC.

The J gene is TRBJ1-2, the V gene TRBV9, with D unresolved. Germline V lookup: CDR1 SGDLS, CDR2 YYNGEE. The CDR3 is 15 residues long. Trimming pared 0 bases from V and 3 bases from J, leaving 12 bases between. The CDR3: CASSVGVGKDYGYTF. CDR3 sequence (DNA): TGTGCCAGCAGCGTAGGAGTAGGGAAGGACTATGGCTACACCTTC. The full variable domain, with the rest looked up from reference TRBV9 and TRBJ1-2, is DSGVTQTPKHLITATGQRVTLRCSPRSGDLSVYWYQQSLDQGLQFLIQYYNGEERAKGNILERFSAQQFPDLHSELNLSSLELGDSALYFCASSVGVGKDYGYTFGSGTRLTVV.